The entry that follows covers one TCR beta chain sequence. The antigen is unknown. Using its own MiXCR run on the 5' RACE reads, TCRdb lists one record per CDR3 protein. The data contain 540,000 or so distinct CDR3 sequences, roughly 20% of them seen just once; the ten biggest clones take up approximately 13%. This record belongs to a study of T-cell memory formation after mild COVID-19. Study-level points and caveats: Mainly CM and EM harbored the contracting CD4+ clones; mainly EMRA harbored the CD8+ ones. Pre-infection memory showed some responding clones, and this suggested that cross-reactive memory joined. Balance between CD4 and CD8 was seen in clones contracting day 15 to 85, and a CD4+ lean was seen in later expanders.

CDR1 is KGHDR and CDR2 is SFDVKD in the germline V gene. The ends lost 6 bases at V and 7 bases at J; junction bases unmatched: 8. This CDR3 region has 15 residues. What was sequenced was PBMCs or a T cell subset sorted from them (not recorded which). This TCR came from an adult woman who had mild COVID-19 (a few samples of this study predate the infection). Cell type and time point are not known. The chain is built from TRBV24-1 and TRBJ2-1, with 10 bases identical to TRBD2. The CDR3 coding sequence is TGTGCCACCAGTAGGAGCGGGAGGGTTTCAAATGAGCAGTTCTTC. The encoded protein is CATSRSGRVSNEQFF.